This entry describes one T cell receptor beta chain. This sample is drawn from a study of blood T cell repertoires in COVID-19. Germline V lookup: CDR1 KGHSH, CDR2 LQKENI. The V and J ends lost 2 bases and 3 bases respectively, with 13 bases between them. The CDR3 extends over 15 amino acids. Only in-frame clones appear in the TCRdb table, and some are missing; sequencing was by immunoSEQ multiplex PCR. The sample holds more than 250,000 clones, 75% to 90% seen once. This clonotype was obtained from a man between 60 and 75 years old who had recovered from COVID-19. This chain joins TRBV18 and TRBJ1-2, with a weak D call TRBD1 (5 bases). Material: peripheral blood. CDR3 DNA sequence: TGTGCCAGCTCACCAGAAGGCGGCAGGGACTATGGCTACACCTTC. It encodes CASSPEGGRDYGYTF.